These T cell receptor beta chains were read from a single sample in a study of CD8 T cells in Susac syndrome. From the immunoSEQ multiplex PCR reads, TCRdb called clonotypes with MiXCR, one entry per CDR3 protein. The sample lists about 150,000 distinct CDR3 sequences, 85% to 95% seen once, with around 0.097% in the top ten. The source material was CD4+ T cells from PBMCs. The receptors derive from a human donor with multiple sclerosis. Both conserved end residues are part of each CDR3. The order of the fields is clone size, V gene, D gene, J gene, CDR3 protein, CDR3 DNA. The D gene is left open where the match is weak. Where a row states a size, it is once, few, many or the class of an expanded clone; other rows omit it.

abundance: .
v_gene: TRBV5-1
d_gene: .
j_gene: TRBJ1-2
CDR3aa: CASSLSTGSLDGYTF
CDR3nt: TGCGCCAGCAGCTTGAGTACAGGGTCTCTAGATGGCTACACCTTC

abundance: .
v_gene: TRBV20-1
d_gene: TRBD1
j_gene: TRBJ2-7
CDR3aa: CSAREPGQGAGEQYF
CDR3nt: TGCAGTGCTAGAGAACCGGGACAGGGGGCTGGGGAGCAGTACTTC

abundance: .
v_gene: TRBV7-2
d_gene: .
j_gene: TRBJ2-3
CDR3aa: CASSSKTSTDTQYF
CDR3nt: TGTGCCAGCAGCTCAAAGACTAGCACAGATACGCAGTATTTT

abundance: few
v_gene: TRBV12-3/TRBV12-4
d_gene: .
j_gene: TRBJ1-2
CDR3aa: CASSLASNYGYTF
CDR3nt: TGTGCCAGCAGTTTAGCCAGTAACTATGGCTACACCTTC

abundance: .
v_gene: TRBV20-1
d_gene: .
j_gene: TRBJ2-7
CDR3aa: CSAERRGIYEQYF
CDR3nt: TGCAGTGCTGAACGCCGGGGGATCTACGAGCAGTACTTC

abundance: .
v_gene: TRBV6-1
d_gene: .
j_gene: TRBJ1-1
CDR3aa: CASSEAGIAYNTEAFF
CDR3nt: TGTGCCAGCAGTGAAGCGGGGATAGCTTATAACACTGAAGCTTTCTTT

abundance: .
v_gene: TRBV15
d_gene: .
j_gene: TRBJ2-3
CDR3aa: CATSRAADMASTQYF
CDR3nt: TGTGCCACCAGCAGAGCTGCAGATATGGCGAGCACGCAGTATTTT

abundance: .
v_gene: TRBV12-3/TRBV12-4
d_gene: TRBD1
j_gene: TRBJ1-6
CDR3aa: CASSEGQGVGNSPLHF
CDR3nt: TGTGCCAGCAGTGAAGGACAGGGCGTGGGAAATTCACCCCTCCACTTT

abundance: once
v_gene: TRBV28
d_gene: TRBD2
j_gene: TRBJ2-7
CDR3aa: CASSGPGTSGGYEQYF
CDR3nt: TGTGCCAGCAGTGGGCCCGGGACTAGCGGGGGATACGAGCAGTACTTC

abundance: .
v_gene: TRBV7-3
d_gene: TRBD2
j_gene: TRBJ2-3
CDR3aa: CASSHLSGAGGDTQYF
CDR3nt: TGTGCCAGCAGCCATCTTAGCGGGGCCGGCGGAGATACGCAGTATTTT

abundance: .
v_gene: TRBV3-1
d_gene: .
j_gene: TRBJ2-1
CDR3aa: CASSQPLGVNEQFF
CDR3nt: TGTGCCAGCAGCCAACCCCTGGGGGTAAATGAGCAGTTCTTC

abundance: .
v_gene: TRBV20-1
d_gene: TRBD1
j_gene: TRBJ1-6
CDR3aa: CSAPGTGDSPLHF
CDR3nt: TGCAGTGCTCCTGGGACAGGGGATTCACCCCTCCACTTT

abundance: once
v_gene: TRBV27
d_gene: .
j_gene: TRBJ2-7
CDR3aa: CASSRWGSGKVEQYF
CDR3nt: TGTGCCAGCAGCCGTTGGGGCAGCGGTAAAGTCGAGCAGTACTTC

abundance: .
v_gene: TRBV5-1
d_gene: TRBD1
j_gene: TRBJ2-2
CDR3aa: CASSWDRVATGELFF
CDR3nt: TGCGCCAGCAGCTGGGACAGGGTTGCGACCGGGGAGCTGTTTTTT

abundance: .
v_gene: TRBV6-2/TRBV6-3
d_gene: TRBD1
j_gene: TRBJ1-3
CDR3aa: CASSKRTGQSGNTIYF
CDR3nt: TGTGCCAGCAGCAAACGTACGGGACAGTCTGGAAACACCATATATTTT

abundance: once
v_gene: TRBV3-1
d_gene: .
j_gene: TRBJ2-5
CDR3aa: CASSQEETQYF
CDR3nt: TGTGCCAGCAGCCAAGAGGAGACCCAGTACTTC

abundance: .
v_gene: TRBV20-1
d_gene: .
j_gene: TRBJ1-4
CDR3aa: CSAIQSGSTNEKLFF
CDR3nt: TGCAGTGCTATCCAGTCGGGTTCAACTAATGAAAAACTGTTTTTT

abundance: .
v_gene: TRBV7-3
d_gene: .
j_gene: TRBJ2-7
CDR3aa: CASSLNRESIEQYF
CDR3nt: TGTGCCAGCAGCTTAAACCGGGAATCAATCGAGCAGTACTTC

abundance: .
v_gene: TRBV20-1
d_gene: .
j_gene: TRBJ2-1
CDR3aa: CSASGPPYSYNEQFF
CDR3nt: TGCAGTGCTAGTGGGCCTCCCTACTCCTACAATGAGCAGTTCTTC

abundance: .
v_gene: TRBV12-2
d_gene: .
j_gene: TRBJ1-5
CDR3aa: CASRFGRDRGLYRPQHF
CDR3nt: TGTGCAAGTCGCTTCGGCCGGGACAGGGGCCTCTATAGGCCCCAGCATTTT

abundance: .
v_gene: TRBV7-3
d_gene: .
j_gene: TRBJ2-5
CDR3aa: CASSLNTQETQYF
CDR3nt: TGTGCCAGCAGCTTAAATACCCAAGAGACCCAGTACTTC

abundance: .
v_gene: TRBV27
d_gene: TRBD1
j_gene: TRBJ1-2
CDR3aa: CASSPLQGRGGYTF
CDR3nt: TGTGCCAGCAGTCCGCTACAGGGGAGAGGTGGCTACACCTTC

abundance: .
v_gene: TRBV20-1
d_gene: TRBD1
j_gene: TRBJ2-3
CDR3aa: CSASVSGGKDTQYF
CDR3nt: TGCAGTGCTAGCGTGTCAGGGGGTAAAGATACGCAGTATTTT

abundance: .
v_gene: TRBV27
d_gene: .
j_gene: TRBJ2-5
CDR3aa: CASRFLGQETQYF
CDR3nt: TGTGCCAGCAGATTCCTGGGACAAGAGACCCAGTACTTC

abundance: .
v_gene: TRBV5-6
d_gene: .
j_gene: TRBJ1-3
CDR3aa: CASSPPGGAGNTIYF
CDR3nt: TGTGCCAGCAGCCCCCCCGGGGGAGCTGGAAACACCATATATTTT

abundance: once
v_gene: TRBV12-3/TRBV12-4
d_gene: .
j_gene: TRBJ1-1
CDR3aa: CASSLAGEAFF
CDR3nt: TGTGCCAGCAGTTTAGCGGGGGAAGCTTTCTTT

abundance: once
v_gene: TRBV10-2
d_gene: .
j_gene: TRBJ1-2
CDR3aa: CASSETDDYGYTF
CDR3nt: TGCGCCAGCAGTGAGACCGATGACTATGGCTACACCTTC

abundance: once
v_gene: TRBV5-1
d_gene: .
j_gene: TRBJ2-3
CDR3aa: CASSLAGQADTDTQYF
CDR3nt: TGCGCCAGCAGCTTGGCAGGGCAGGCAGACACAGATACGCAGTATTTT

abundance: .
v_gene: TRBV6-1
d_gene: .
j_gene: TRBJ2-2
CDR3aa: CASSLDGYGELFF
CDR3nt: TGTGCCAGCAGTTTGGACGGATACGGGGAGCTGTTTTTT

abundance: .
v_gene: TRBV5-1
d_gene: TRBD2
j_gene: TRBJ2-3
CDR3aa: CASSFSGATSTDTQYF
CDR3nt: TGCGCCAGCAGCTTTAGCGGGGCAACTAGCACAGATACGCAGTATTTT

abundance: few
v_gene: TRBV7-8
d_gene: TRBD2
j_gene: TRBJ2-5
CDR3aa: CASSPGTSGRETQYF
CDR3nt: TGTGCCAGCAGCCCCGGGACTAGCGGGAGGGAGACCCAGTACTTC

abundance: .
v_gene: TRBV19
d_gene: .
j_gene: TRBJ1-4
CDR3aa: CASSMTATNEKLFF
CDR3nt: TGTGCCAGTAGTATGACTGCAACTAATGAAAAACTGTTTTTT

abundance: .
v_gene: TRBV27
d_gene: .
j_gene: TRBJ1-4
CDR3aa: CASSLLGSTNEKLFF
CDR3nt: TGTGCCAGCAGTTTATTGGGGTCAACTAATGAAAAACTGTTTTTT

abundance: .
v_gene: TRBV3-1
d_gene: .
j_gene: TRBJ2-1
CDR3aa: CASSQASRLNEQFF
CDR3nt: TGTGCCAGCAGCCAAGCTAGTCGCCTCAATGAGCAGTTCTTC

abundance: .
v_gene: TRBV23-1
d_gene: .
j_gene: TRBJ2-3
CDR3aa: CASSQWVRGRRDTQYF
CDR3nt: TGCGCCAGCAGTCAATGGGTCAGGGGTCGCCGAGATACGCAGTATTTT